This T cell receptor (beta chain) was sequenced for a study of Tregs in tolerant kidney transplant recipients. Sequencing used immunoSEQ multiplex PCR; TCRdb keeps in-frame clones, though not all of them. The sample consists of hundreds of thousands of clones, about 80% of them appearing once. The CDR3 spans 15 residues. With 3 bases clipped from V and 7 bases from J, the junction kept 8 bases outside the gene matches. Germline-derived CDR1 and CDR2 are SEHNR and FQNEAQ (reference sequence). CD4+CD25+CD127- Tregs, CD4+CD25- non-Tregs, CD4 and CD8 cells were sorted. Findings of the study overall: Tregs expanded with activated donor B cells seemed most donor-specific. The small number of patients limits these findings pending further validation. Biological reproducibility was not directly addressed, but technical replication error appeared minimal.

Comments on this clone: The antigen remains unidentified.

The TCR comes from a human donor in good health. The material sequenced was CD4+ T cells from blood. The chain uses TRBV7-9 and TRBJ1-3; 8 nucleotides agree with TRBD1. The CDR3 nucleotides are TGTGCCAGCAGCTTGCGGGACAGGATTAGGAACACCATATATTTT. It codes for CASSLRDRIRNTIYF. The variable domain in full, with the rest retrieved from reference TRBV7-9 and TRBJ1-3, is DTGVSQNPRHKITKRGQNVTFRCDPISEHNRLYWYRQTLGQGPEFLTYFQNEAQLEKSRLLSDRFSAERPKGSFSTLEIQRTEQGDSAMYLCASSLRDRIRNTIYFGEGSWLTVV.